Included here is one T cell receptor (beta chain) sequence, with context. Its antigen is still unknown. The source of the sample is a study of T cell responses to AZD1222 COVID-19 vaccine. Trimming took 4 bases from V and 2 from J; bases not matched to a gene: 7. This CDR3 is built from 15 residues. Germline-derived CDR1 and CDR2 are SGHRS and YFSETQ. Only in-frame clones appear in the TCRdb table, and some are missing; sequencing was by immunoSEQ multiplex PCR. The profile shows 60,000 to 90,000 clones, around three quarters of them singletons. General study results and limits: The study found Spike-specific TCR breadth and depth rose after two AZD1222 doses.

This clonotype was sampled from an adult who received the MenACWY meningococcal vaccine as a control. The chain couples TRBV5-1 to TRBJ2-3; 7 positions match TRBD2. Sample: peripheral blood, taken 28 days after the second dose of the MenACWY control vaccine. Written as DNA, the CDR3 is TGCGCCAGCAGCGCCCGGGGGACTAACACAGATACGCAGTATTTT. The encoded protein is CASSARGTNTDTQYF.